These T cell receptor beta chains were read from a single sample in a study of cytomegalovirus exposure and HLA in healthy donors. The method was immunoSEQ multiplex PCR; TCRdb's version includes in-frame clones alone and lacks a portion of them. The data show 85,000 to 100,000 clones, 69% seen once. Sequenced sample: PBMCs. These receptors were collected from a man aged 45-60 years in good health and CMV-seronegative. CDR3s include the opening cysteine and the closing phenylalanine or tryptophan. The D gene is left open where the match is weak. The listing skips clone size in some rows; elsewhere it reads once, few, many or a size class.

j_gene | d_gene | v_gene | abundance | CDR3aa | CDR3nt
TRBJ2-7 | TRBD1 | TRBV5-1 | . | CASSFAGQGIGEQYF | TGCGCCAGCAGCTTTGCAGGACAGGGGATCGGCGAGCAGTACTTC
TRBJ1-2 | . | TRBV29-1 | few | CSVDTNYGYTF | TGCAGCGTTGACACTAACTATGGCTACACCTTC
TRBJ2-2 | . | TRBV10-3 | . | CAISELANTGELFF | TGTGCCATCAGTGAGCTAGCGAACACCGGGGAGCTGTTTTTT
TRBJ1-2 | . | TRBV6-5 | few | CASRALQGLDYGYTF | TGTGCCAGCAGAGCCCTACAGGGTCTAGACTATGGCTACACCTTC
TRBJ2-5 | . | TRBV4-3 | few | CASSLSGVGETQYF | TGCGCCAGCAGCCTCAGCGGAGTGGGAGAGACCCAGTACTTC
TRBJ2-5 | TRBD1 | TRBV9 | . | CASSVAPGGEETQYF | TGTGCCAGCAGCGTAGCTCCAGGGGGCGAAGAGACCCAGTACTTC
TRBJ2-6 | . | TRBV15 | . | CATSRAAGFSGANVLTF | TGTGCCACCAGCAGAGCAGCAGGCTTCTCTGGGGCCAACGTCCTGACTTTC
TRBJ1-1 | . | TRBV27 | . | CASSLSRDTEAFF | TGTGCCAGCAGTTTATCCCGGGACACTGAAGCTTTCTTT
TRBJ2-5 | TRBD1 | TRBV4-2 | . | CASSQIGGAETQYF | TGTGCCAGCAGCCAAATAGGGGGCGCGGAGACCCAGTACTTC
TRBJ2-2 | TRBD2 | TRBV5-1 | . | CASSRHVGRGGLGGELFF | TGCGCCAGCAGCCGCCACGTTGGGCGGGGGGGCCTGGGCGGGGAGCTGTTTTTT
TRBJ1-1 | . | TRBV19 | . | CASSVPGLSTEAFF | TGTGCCAGTAGTGTTCCGGGACTGAGCACTGAAGCTTTCTTT
TRBJ2-5 | TRBD1 | TRBV10-3 | once | CAMKPGTGEETQYF | TGTGCCATGAAACCCGGGACAGGGGAAGAGACCCAGTACTTC
TRBJ2-1 | . | TRBV29-1 | . | CSVGPQGNEQFF | TGCAGCGTTGGGCCCCAGGGCAATGAGCAGTTCTTC
TRBJ2-1 | . | TRBV4-3 | . | CASSQEASGYLREQFF | TGCGCCAGCAGCCAAGAGGCGAGCGGGTACCTCAGAGAGCAGTTCTTC
TRBJ2-5 | TRBD2 | TRBV4-3 | . | CASSQGNSGWETQYF | TGCGCCAGCAGCCAAGGAAATAGCGGGTGGGAGACCCAGTACTTC
TRBJ1-4 | . | TRBV28 | . | CASKAPTGAVEKLFF | TGTGCCAGCAAGGCCCCGACAGGCGCGGTCGAAAAACTGTTTTTT
TRBJ2-5 | . | TRBV7-2 | . | CASSLVRSREETQYF | TGTGCCAGCAGCTTAGTACGTTCGCGAGAAGAGACCCAGTACTTC
TRBJ1-1 | . | TRBV27 | . | CASSLKSGVNTEAFF | TGTGCCAGCAGTTTAAAGTCCGGAGTTAACACTGAAGCTTTCTTT
TRBJ1-5 | . | TRBV28 | . | CASSLKTGWHQPQHF | TGTGCCAGCAGTTTAAAAACAGGTTGGCATCAGCCCCAGCATTTT
TRBJ1-1 | . | TRBV2 | few | CASRVDRINTEAFF | TGTGCCAGCAGAGTCGACAGGATCAACACTGAAGCTTTCTTT
TRBJ1-1 | TRBD1 | TRBV7-2 | . | CASSLVGTGGGTEAFF | TGTGCCAGCAGCTTAGTAGGGACAGGCGGGGGCACTGAAGCTTTCTTT
TRBJ2-5 | . | TRBV5-4 | . | CASSPRELGGETQYF | TGTGCCAGCAGCCCTAGGGAGTTAGGAGGAGAGACCCAGTACTTC
TRBJ2-6 | . | TRBV19 | few | CASSIPRSGANVLTF | TGTGCCAGTAGTATCCCTCGCTCTGGGGCCAACGTCCTGACTTTC
TRBJ2-3 | TRBD2 | TRBV4-2 | . | CASSQEVPPTEGLAGHASTDTQYF | TGTGCCAGCAGCCAAGAGGTCCCCCCCACCGAGGGACTAGCGGGGCACGCTAGCACAGATACGCAGTATTTT
TRBJ2-1 | TRBD1 | TRBV5-1 | . | CASSGGTGGGNEQFF | TGCGCCAGCAGCGGCGGGACAGGGGGAGGAAATGAGCAGTTCTTC
TRBJ2-5 | . | TRBV5-1 | . | CASSLRSQETQYF | TGCGCCAGCAGCTTGCGGTCCCAAGAGACCCAGTACTTC
TRBJ2-7 | TRBD1 | TRBV5-1 | . | CASSLSLTGAGEQYF | TGCGCCAGCAGCTTGTCCCTGACAGGGGCGGGCGAGCAGTACTTC
TRBJ2-3 | TRBD1 | TRBV4-1 | . | CASSPRDRGPDTQYF | TGCGCCAGCAGCCCCCGGGACAGGGGGCCAGATACGCAGTATTTT
TRBJ2-3 | TRBD2 | TRBV5-1 | . | CASSPGLADSTDTQYF | TGCGCCAGCAGCCCGGGACTAGCGGATTCCACAGATACGCAGTATTTT
TRBJ2-3 | . | TRBV7-6 | few | CASSLAGGKTTDTQYF | TGTGCCAGCAGCTTAGCGGGGGGAAAAACTACAGATACGCAGTATTTT
TRBJ1-1 | TRBD1 | TRBV11-2 | . | CASSTRQGWGDTEAFF | TGTGCCAGCAGCACCAGACAGGGGTGGGGGGACACTGAAGCTTTCTTT
TRBJ2-3 | TRBD2 | TRBV4-2 | few | CASSQEVYGRSDTQYF | TGTGCCAGCAGCCAAGAGGTGTACGGGAGGTCAGATACGCAGTATTTT
TRBJ2-7 | TRBD2 | TRBV5-1 | . | CASSLVASGGSYEQYF | TGCGCCAGCAGCTTGGTTGCTAGCGGGGGCTCATACGAGCAGTACTTC
TRBJ1-4 | . | TRBV15 | few | CATSRVGLGHEKLFF | TGTGCCACCAGCAGGGTGGGCCTGGGACACGAAAAACTGTTTTTT
TRBJ1-2 | TRBD1 | TRBV5-1 | once | CASSWTGGDYGYTF | TGCGCCAGCAGCTGGACAGGGGGCGACTATGGCTACACCTTC
TRBJ1-6 | TRBD1 | TRBV7-9 | few | CASSRGQGVSPLHF | TGTGCCAGCAGCCGCGGACAGGGGGTGTCACCCCTCCACTTT
TRBJ2-7 | TRBD1 | TRBV4-2 | . | CASSQNPGQPSLSYEQYF | TGTGCCAGCAGCCAAAACCCGGGACAGCCTTCCCTCTCCTACGAGCAGTACTTC
TRBJ1-1 | . | TRBV5-1 | . | CASSSGVTSNTEAFF | TGCGCCAGCAGCTCGGGGGTCACCTCGAACACTGAAGCTTTCTTT
TRBJ2-1 | TRBD2 | TRBV7-8 | . | CASSLGLAGGRYYNEQFF | TGTGCCAGCAGCTTAGGGCTAGCGGGGGGGCGGTACTACAATGAGCAGTTCTTC
TRBJ1-5 | . | TRBV7-8 | . | CASSSGKPAPQHF | TGTGCCAGCAGCTCCGGGAAGCCGGCGCCCCAGCATTTT
TRBJ1-2 | . | TRBV2 | . | CASRAGDVAYF | TGTGCCAGCAGGGCGGGGGACGTCGCCTACTTC
TRBJ1-2 | TRBD1 | TRBV4-3 | . | CASSQEGDRQNYGYTF | TGCGCCAGCAGCCAAGAAGGGGACAGGCAGAACTATGGCTACACCTTC
TRBJ2-7 | TRBD1 | TRBV7-8 | . | CASSKDRDYEQYF | TGTGCCAGCAGCAAGGACAGGGACTACGAGCAGTACTTC
TRBJ2-5 | TRBD2 | TRBV4-2 | . | CASSPLSGGGETQYF | TGTGCCAGCAGCCCGTTAAGCGGCGGGGGAGAGACCCAGTACTTC
TRBJ1-5 | . | TRBV19 | . | CASSVLGQPQHF | TGTGCCAGTAGTGTACTCGGGCAGCCCCAGCATTTT
TRBJ1-2 | . | TRBV7-9 | . | CASARVGYGYTF | TGTGCCAGCGCCAGGGTAGGGTATGGCTACACCTTC
TRBJ2-5 | . | TRBV14 | . | CASSHFYQETQYF | TGTGCCAGCAGCCACTTTTACCAAGAGACCCAGTACTTC
TRBJ1-5 | TRBD1 | TRBV5-6 | . | CASSQKPGQTNQPQHF | TGTGCCAGCAGCCAAAAACCGGGACAGACCAATCAGCCCCAGCATTTT
TRBJ2-5 | . | TRBV4-3 | . | CASSQEAEAQETQYF | TGCGCCAGCAGCCAAGAGGCTGAGGCGCAAGAGACCCAGTACTTC
TRBJ1-4 | . | TRBV6-4 | . | CASSDSPRGPAYRNEKLFF | TGTGCCAGCAGTGACTCTCCGCGTGGGCCAGCCTACCGTAATGAAAAACTGTTTTTT
TRBJ1-6 | . | TRBV4-2 | . | CASSQPGQYNSPLHF | TGTGCCAGCAGCCAACCAGGACAGTATAATTCACCCCTCCACTTT